This TCR beta chain emerged from a study of blood T cell repertoires in COVID-19 (TCRdb year 2020). In the study overall: The collaborator samples originated in the United States, Italy and Spain and spanned the acute and convalescent phases of COVID-19. The material from the prospective study consisted of cDNA or gDNA derived from T cells, B-cell-depleted T cells, or PBMCs. Deeply sampled blood TCRbeta repertoires from subjects exposed to, actively infected with, or recovered from COVID-19 were included in the dataset. The repertoires were made available in a free public database intended to serve as a resource for research on the immune response to SARS-CoV-2. The samples were drawn from two sources: the first 160 participants of the ongoing ImmuneRACE study, and 950 to 1,500 subjects contributed by 6 global collaborators. A de-identified subject ID, COVID-19 status, age in years and sex were almost always included in the sample metadata. Where available, HLA class I and class II types were taken from metadata supplied by the sample provider and were not determined by assay-based typing. What the authors observed across the whole study: Clinical and demographic metadata were provided uncurated, with the amount varying by source and participant.

The table lists this clone with a few counts. Its specific antigen is unknown. Base qualities are not at hand, and no much larger clone is one base apart. The CDR3 goes from the cysteine to the phenylalanine over 14 residues. The only DNA kept is the CDR3, 42 bases in frame from the first base. Based on the germline V gene, the CDR1 and CDR2 sequences are MNHEY and SVGEGT. V is cut by 5 bases and J by 4 bases, and the space between the germline ends is 14 bases. The immunoSEQ Assay, a bias-controlled multiplex PCR, was used to amplify TCRbeta CDR3 regions from genomic DNA. The source study handled its data this way. The number of nucleated cells in each sample was estimated by amplification of reference gene primers within the assay. Sequence reads were collapsed and filtered to measure the absolute abundance of every unique TCRbeta CDR3 rearrangement. For each sample, productive Simpson clonality was calculated as the square root of Simpson's diversity index over productive rearrangements. Sourced from immuneACCESS, this table was stored by TCRdb with only in-frame sequences that have V and J called. A share of the clones is absent; for the studies checked, an unresolved V gene accounts for under half, and the remainder has no known explanation. That table gives V, J and clone size, and the DNA gave D and trimming. This sample gives approximately 68,000 clones in total; roughly 80% of them show up just once. The top ten hold 18% of the sample.

Whole blood was collected in K2EDTA tubes by collaborating institutions according to the institutions' own protocols. Collaborator samples were shipped for TCRbeta analysis as frozen whole blood, isolated PBMCs, or DNA extracted from either sample type. The origin of this receptor is a human donor in a cohort sampled during active COVID-19. Sequenced: peripheral blood. The rearrangement joined TRBV6-2 or TRBV6-3 to TRBJ1-1, with TRBD1 perhaps the D gene, on 6 matching bases. The bases read TGTGCCAGCAGTCCCCACAGGGAGACCACTGAAGCTTTCTTT. Its translation is CASSPHRETTEAFF.